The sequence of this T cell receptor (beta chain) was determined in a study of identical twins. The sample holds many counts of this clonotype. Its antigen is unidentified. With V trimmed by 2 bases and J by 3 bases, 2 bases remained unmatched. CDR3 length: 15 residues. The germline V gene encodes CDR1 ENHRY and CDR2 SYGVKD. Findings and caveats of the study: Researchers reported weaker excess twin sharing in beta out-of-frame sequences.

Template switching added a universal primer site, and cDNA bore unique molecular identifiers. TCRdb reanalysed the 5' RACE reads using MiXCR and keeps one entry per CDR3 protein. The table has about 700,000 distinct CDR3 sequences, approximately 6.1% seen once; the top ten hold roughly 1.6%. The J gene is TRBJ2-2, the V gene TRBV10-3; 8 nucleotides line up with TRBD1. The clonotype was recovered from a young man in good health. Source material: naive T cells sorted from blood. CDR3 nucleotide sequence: TGTGCCATCAGTGAGGGACAGGGCGACACCGGGGAGCTGTTTTTT. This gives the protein CAISEGQGDTGELFF.